Below are 28 T cell receptor beta chains sequenced from a single sample in a study of cytomegalovirus exposure and HLA in healthy donors. The PCR had 60 Vbeta and 13 Jbeta primers. TCRdb's table, derived via immunoSEQ multiplex PCR, lists solely in-frame clones and lacks some. In the table there are roughly 150,000 clones, 82% of which are singletons. Sequencing was carried out using PBMCs. These receptors all come from a male donor in good health and CMV-seropositive.

This clone turned up a few times. The chain links TRBV7-7 to TRBJ2-5; D unresolved. Deletions cut 1 base from V and 2 bases from J, with 8 bases between. CDR1 is SSHAT, CDR2 FNYEAQ, per germline (reference sequence). This CDR3 spans 14 amino acids. CDR3 protein: CASSLGPGQETQYF. In DNA, the CDR3 is TGTGCCAGCAGCTTAGGTCCCGGGCAAGAGACCCAGTACTTC.

The V gene is TRBV27, the J gene TRBJ2-4; a weak D match, TRBD1 (5 bases). Germline V gene data show CDR1 as MNHEY and CDR2 as SMNVEV (reference sequence). With 8 bases removed from V and 5 bases from J, the gap between germline ends came to 10 bases. This CDR3 has 12 amino acids. CDR3 region: CASLARENIQYF. CDR3 sequence (DNA): TGTGCCAGCCTCGCCAGGGAAAACATTCAGTACTTC.

This chain connects TRBV9 to TRBJ2-3; D gene ambiguous. This CDR3 comprises 13 residues. Germline-derived CDR1 and CDR2 are SGDLS and YYNGEE. Trimming removed 1 base from V and 5 bases from J, with 8 bases in between. CDR3 in amino acids: CASSVIEVDTQYF. CDR3 nucleotide sequence: TGTGCCAGCAGCGTAATAGAGGTAGATACGCAGTATTTT.

V usage is TRBV5-1 and J usage is TRBJ1-1, with TRBD1 matching 9 bases. The junction had 8 bases not matched to a gene; V was cut back by 1 base and J by 4 bases. This CDR3 has 16 amino acids. Germline CDR1 and CDR2: SGHRS and YFSETQ. The CDR3 region has the DNA TGCGCCAGCAGCTTGCACAGGGGGCCGGTAGGCACTGAAGCTTTCTTT. Translation: CASSLHRGPVGTEAFF. The full variable domain, with the rest looked up from reference TRBV5-1 and TRBJ1-1, is KAGVTQTPRYLIKTRGQQVTLSCSPISGHRSVSWYQQTPGQGLQFLFEYFSETQRNKGNFPGRFSGRQFSNSRSEMNVSTLELGDSALYLCASSLHRGPVGTEAFFGQGTRLTVV.

Points on this clone: The DNA is left out, because the CDR3 cannot be placed on it with certainty; the CDR3 is given as TCRdb lists it. The V call is TRBV29-1, the J call TRBJ1-2; TRBD1 was called by the table and not checked on the DNA. CDR1 is SQVTM and CDR2 is ANQGSEA in the germline V gene. Ends included, the CDR3 has 11 residues. Here the CDR3 reads CSVEVGQGNTF.

This clone was seen once. The junction differs from germline at one of its ends, possibly a read error. The chain has TRBV6-1 and TRBJ2-2, with D possibly TRBD1 on 6 matching bases. This CDR3 comprises 17 residues. CDR1 is MNHNS and CDR2 is SASEGT in the germline V gene. The chain's CDR3 is CASSERRASWDTEELFF. CDR3 sequence (DNA): TGTGCCAGCAGTGAAAGGCGGGCTAGCTGGGACACCGAGGAGCTGTTTTTT.

The genes are TRBV10-3 and TRBJ2-5; 7 bases fit TRBD2. From germline, CDR1 is ENHRY and CDR2 SYGVKD. V lost 3 bases, J lost 5 bases, and 6 bases stayed unmatched. The CDR3 contains 14 residues. DNA for the CDR3: TGTGCCATCAGTGAAACTAGCGCCCTGGAGACCCAGTACTTC. Translation gives CAISETSALETQYF.

J is TRBJ1-1 and V is TRBV2; D unclear. Looked up from germline, CDR1 is SNHLY and CDR2 is FYNNEI. V was shortened by 7 bases and J by 6 bases, with 15 bases between the two germline ends. The CDR3 has 13 residues. The CDR3 bases are TGTGCCAGCACCAAGACACGGCTACCTGAAGCTTTCTTT. Protein product: CASTKTRLPEAFF.

This clone was detected only once. This sequence joins TRBV6-6 and TRBJ2-7, with D possibly TRBD1 on 6 matching bases. Germline V gene data show CDR1 as MNHNY and CDR2 as SVGAGI (reference sequence). The CDR3 has 15 amino acids. The V and J ends lost 0 bases and 6 bases respectively, with 15 bases between them. The CDR3 loop is CASSYSNRVPGEQYF. CDR3 DNA sequence: TGTGCCAGCAGTTACTCGAACAGGGTCCCGGGCGAGCAGTACTTC.

This sequence joins TRBV10-1 and TRBJ2-3, with D hard to call. CDR1 and CDR2 (germline): WNHNN, SYGVQD (reference sequence). Trimming cost V 4 bases and J 2 bases, with 7 bases left between them. The CDR3 consists of 13 residues. CDR3 region: CASSVAATDTQYF. In DNA form, the CDR3 reads TGCGCCAGCAGTGTCGCGGCCACAGATACGCAGTATTTT.

The chain carries TRBV19 and TRBJ2-5, with a tentative D call TRBD2 (6 bases). With 4 bases removed from V and 2 bases from J, the gap between germline ends came to 17 bases. CDR3 size: 16 residues. Germline values: CDR1 LNHDA, CDR2 SQIVND (reference sequence). The CDR3 loop reads CASSRLGSGEQETQYF. For the CDR3, the DNA is TGTGCCAGTAGTAGATTGGGATCGGGGGAACAAGAGACCCAGTACTTC.

This clone turned up a few times. The J gene is TRBJ2-3, the V gene TRBV5-1; 9 bases are a match to TRBD2. The germline CDR1 and CDR2 sequences are SGHRS and YFSETQ. The trim removed 0 bases at V and 1 base at J, leaving 3 bases unmatched. The CDR3 runs to 16 residues. This CDR3 reads CASSLGGGAGTDTQYF. As DNA, the CDR3 is TGCGCCAGCAGCTTGGGCGGGGGGGCAGGCACAGATACGCAGTATTTT.

Turning to this clone: At one end, the junction sequence differs from germline, possibly due to a read error. This sequence joins TRBV5-1 and TRBJ2-6, with D possibly TRBD1 on 5 matching bases. The germline V gene has CDR1 SGHRS and CDR2 YFSETQ. The CDR3 totals 15 residues. The CDR3 region is CASSLAESGANGLTF. The CDR3 DNA is TGCGCCAGCAGCTTGGCAGAATCTGGGGCCAACGGCCTGACTTTC.

The table lists this clone with a few counts. This chain joins TRBV10-1 and TRBJ2-5, with TRBD2 as a possible D gene (5 bases). Trimming removed 2 bases from V and 3 bases from J, with 7 bases in between. Germline assignment: CDR1 WNHNN and CDR2 SYGVQD (reference sequence). There are 13 residues in the CDR3. CDR3 residues: CASSEGEKETQYF. For the CDR3, the DNA is TGCGCCAGCAGTGAGGGGGAGAAAGAGACCCAGTACTTC.

The chain links TRBV18 to TRBJ2-3; tentative D call: TRBD1 (5 bases). This CDR3 has 13 residues. V was clipped by 5 bases and J by 5 bases, with 11 bases between them. The V gene's germline CDR1 is KGHSH and CDR2 LQKENI. The CDR3 nucleotides read TGTGCCAGCTCATCTCCACAGGAAGATACGCAGTATTTT. This encodes CASSSPQEDTQYF.

This clone was observed a handful of times. The rearrangement joins TRBV4-2 to TRBJ2-4; D remains unclear. V dropped 0 bases and J dropped 15 bases, with 12 bases sitting between them. Germline CDR1 and CDR2: LGHNA and YNFKEQ. There are 12 residues in the CDR3. The CDR3 DNA sequence: TGTGCCAGCAGCCAAGATTACAGTAGTCGGTACTTC. Its protein is CASSQDYSSRYF.

A single count supports this clone. This chain uses TRBV5-5 with TRBJ1-1; 7 bases fit TRBD1. Trimming removed 2 bases from V and 5 bases from J; junction bases left unmatched: 3. Germline lookup yields CDR1 SGHKS and CDR2 YYEKEE (reference sequence). This CDR3 is 13 amino acids long. CDR3 bases: TGTGCCAGCAGCTTAATACAGGGGACTGAAGCTTTCTTT. It yields the protein CASSLIQGTEAFF.

This clone was found once. The chain employs TRBV29-1 and TRBJ2-2; weak D call: TRBD1 (6 bases). There are 12 residues in the CDR3. Trimming took off 5 bases at V and 5 bases at J, with 9 bases between the two ends. Germline CDR1 is SQVTM and CDR2 is ANQGSEA. CDR3 residues: CSVRGWTGELFF. The CDR3 nucleotides are TGCAGCGTTAGGGGGTGGACCGGGGAGCTGTTTTTT.

In DNA, the CDR3 is TGTGCCAGCAGCCTAAACCCACCATCCTACGAGCAGTACTTC. It is translated as CASSLNPPSYEQYF. The V call is TRBV7-9, the J call TRBJ2-7; unclear D gene. In germline, CDR1 is SEHNR, CDR2 FQNEAQ (reference sequence). Trimming took 5 bases from V and 1 from J, leaving 12 bases between them. The CDR3 is 14 amino acids.

The chain is built from TRBV5-1 and TRBJ2-3; TRBD2 aligns across 7 bases. Germline loops: CDR1 SGHRS, CDR2 YFSETQ. V lost 4 bases, J lost 0 bases, and 5 bases stayed unmatched. The CDR3 contains 15 residues. CDR3 nucleotide sequence: TGCGCCAGCAGCCTCAGCGGGGCTAGCACAGATACGCAGTATTTT. Encoded protein: CASSLSGASTDTQYF.

CDR3 amino acids: CASSDRQPQETQYF. CDR3 sequence (DNA): TGTGCCAGCAGTGATCGACAGCCCCAAGAGACCCAGTACTTC. The rearrangement joins TRBV6-1 to TRBJ2-5, with D possibly being TRBD1 (5 bases). V lost 3 bases and J lost 1, with 9 bases in between. The CDR3 is 14 amino acids. Germline CDR1 and CDR2: MNHNS and SASEGT.

The gene calls are TRBV7-2 and TRBJ1-3, with a possible D match to TRBD1 (5 bases). The CDR3 spans 14 residues. The germline gives CDR1 SGHTA, CDR2 FQGNSA. V was clipped by 7 bases and J by 0 bases, with 10 bases between them. The CDR3 sequence: CASNFRGSGNTIYF. The CDR3 nucleotides read TGTGCCAGCAATTTTAGGGGCTCTGGAAACACCATATATTTT. Variable domain in full (rest from reference TRBV7-2 and TRBJ1-3): GAGVSQSPSNKVTEKGKDVELRCDPISGHTALYWYRQSLGQGLEFLIYFQGNSAPDKSGLPSDRFSAERTGGSVSTLTIQRTQQEDSAVYLCASNFRGSGNTIYFGEGSWLTVV.

The rearrangement links TRBV18 to TRBJ1-5; D is uncertain. The CDR3 spans 14 residues. Germline lookup yields CDR1 KGHSH and CDR2 LQKENI. V lost 5 bases, J lost 0 bases, and 8 bases lay in between. The CDR3 region has the DNA TGTGCCAGCTCAGCAGGTAGTAGCAATCAGCCCCAGCATTTT. It codes for CASSAGSSNQPQHF.

About this clone itself: Its ends do not fully match the called genes, so a read error is possible. V is TRBV19 and J is TRBJ2-6; D is perhaps TRBD1 (5 bases). The CDR3 has 14 residues. Germline assignment: CDR1 LNHDA and CDR2 SQIVND (reference sequence). CDR3 loop: CASQSKAGANGLTF. In nucleotides, the CDR3 is TGTGCCAGTCAAAGTAAGGCTGGGGCCAACGGCCTGACTTTC.

The chain uses TRBV30 and TRBJ1-1, with a tentative D call TRBD1 (6 bases). Between the trimmed V and J ends, which lost 4 bases and 11 bases, there was a span of 17 bases. There are 12 residues in the CDR3. Germline CDR1 reads GTSNPN; CDR2 reads SVGIG (reference sequence). The CDR3 sequence: CAWTDTGTSAFF. CDR3 nucleotide sequence: TGTGCCTGGACCGACACCGGGACATCGGCTTTCTTT.

V usage is TRBV4-1 and J usage is TRBJ1-1; D is ambiguous. The CDR3 length is 13 residues. Germline CDR1 reads MGHRA; CDR2 reads YSYEKL. The V end lost 2 bases, the J end lost 3 bases, and 7 bases lay between the germline ends. CDR3 region: CASSQYGDTEAFF. The CDR3 nucleotides are TGCGCCAGCAGCCAATACGGGGACACTGAAGCTTTCTTT.

The rearrangement links TRBV10-3 to TRBJ1-1; D is unclear. Trimming pared 4 bases from V and 0 bases from J, leaving 9 bases between. Germline CDR1 ENHRY, CDR2 SYGVKD. This CDR3 is 14 amino acids long. CDR3 bases: TGTGCCATCAGTGGACACCCGCTGAACACTGAAGCTTTCTTT. Its translation is CAISGHPLNTEAFF.

The chain joins TRBV7-2 to TRBJ2-5, with 7 bases identical to TRBD1. This CDR3 spans 15 amino acids. Trimming removed 3 bases from V and 2 bases from J; junction bases left unmatched: 6. The germline V gene encodes CDR1 SGHTA and CDR2 FQGNSA. CDR3 coding DNA: TGTGCCAGCAGCTTCGACAGGGCCCGACAAGAGACCCAGTACTTC. It encodes CASSFDRARQETQYF.